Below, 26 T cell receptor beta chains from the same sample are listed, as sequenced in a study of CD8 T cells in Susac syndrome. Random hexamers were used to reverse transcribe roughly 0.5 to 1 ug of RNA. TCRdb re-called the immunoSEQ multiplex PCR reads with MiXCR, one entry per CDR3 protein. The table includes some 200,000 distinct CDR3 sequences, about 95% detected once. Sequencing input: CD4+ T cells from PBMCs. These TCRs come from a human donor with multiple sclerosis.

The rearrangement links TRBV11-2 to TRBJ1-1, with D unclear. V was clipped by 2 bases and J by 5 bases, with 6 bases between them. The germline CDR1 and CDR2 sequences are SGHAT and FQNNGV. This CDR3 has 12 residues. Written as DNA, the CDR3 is TGTGCCAGCAGCTTACGGCTAACTGAAGCTTTCTTT. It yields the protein CASSLRLTEAFF.

The CDR3, as DNA: TGTGCCAGCAGCTCATCTTATGGGGCCAACGTCCTGACTTTC. Its translation is CASSSSYGANVLTF. The chain recombines TRBV5-4 with TRBJ2-6; D call uncertain. Per germline, CDR1 SGHNT and CDR2 YYREEE (reference sequence). The CDR3 has 14 amino acids. V was cut by 3 bases and J by 3 bases, with 7 bases left in between.

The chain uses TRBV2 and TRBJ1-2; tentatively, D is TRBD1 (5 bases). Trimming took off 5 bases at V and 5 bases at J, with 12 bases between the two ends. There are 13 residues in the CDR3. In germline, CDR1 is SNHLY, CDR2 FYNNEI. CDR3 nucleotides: TGTGCCAGCAGTCCCGACAGTGGGTATGGCTACACCTTC. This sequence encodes CASSPDSGYGYTF.

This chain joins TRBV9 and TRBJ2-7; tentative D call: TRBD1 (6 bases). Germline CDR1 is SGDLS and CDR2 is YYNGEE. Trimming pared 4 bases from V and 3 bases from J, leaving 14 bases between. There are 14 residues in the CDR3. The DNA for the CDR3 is TGTGCCAGCAGCCCTGAGCCCAGGGGCTACGAGCAGTACTTC. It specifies CASSPEPRGYEQYF.

The CDR3 is CASSGTANEKLFF. The CDR3 DNA is TGTGCCAGCAGCGGGACAGCTAATGAAAAACTGTTTTTT. J is TRBJ1-4 and V is TRBV7-9; 7 nucleotides agree with TRBD1. The CDR3 is 13 residues long. Germline V gives CDR1 SEHNR, CDR2 FQNEAQ (reference sequence). Trimming removed 5 bases from V and 3 bases from J; junction bases left unmatched: 0.

Here the CDR3 reads CSVGGTSGLTDTQYF. In DNA form, the CDR3 reads TGCAGCGTTGGGGGGACTAGCGGCCTCACAGATACGCAGTATTTT. The chain joins TRBV29-1 to TRBJ2-3, with 11 bases identical to TRBD2. The CDR3 contains 15 residues. Germline V gene sequence: CDR1 SQVTM, CDR2 ANQGSEA. V shed 4 bases and J 2 bases; nucleotides not matched to a gene: 5.

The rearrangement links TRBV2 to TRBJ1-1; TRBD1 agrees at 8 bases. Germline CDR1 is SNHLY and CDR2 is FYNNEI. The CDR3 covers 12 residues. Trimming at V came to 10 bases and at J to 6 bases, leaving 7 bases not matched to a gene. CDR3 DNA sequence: TGTGCCACCCAGGGGGCGCGCGCTGAAGCTTTCTTT. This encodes CATQGARAEAFF.

The CDR3 DNA is TGTGCCAGCAGTTACCACAAACCGGGACAGGGAGCCGATGAGCAGTTCTTC. Protein sequence: CASSYHKPGQGADEQFF. The rearrangement uses TRBV6-5 and TRBJ2-1; 9 bases line up with TRBD1. V lost 2 bases, J lost 8 bases, and 13 bases stayed unmatched. This CDR3 is built from 17 residues. CDR1 is MNHEY, CDR2 SVGAGI, per germline.

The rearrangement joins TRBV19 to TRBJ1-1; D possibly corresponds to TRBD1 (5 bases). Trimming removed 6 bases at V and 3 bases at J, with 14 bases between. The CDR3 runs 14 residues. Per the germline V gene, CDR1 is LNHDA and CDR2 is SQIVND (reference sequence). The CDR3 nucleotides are TGTGCCAGTAGCTCAAGGGGCTCCCACACTGAAGCTTTCTTT. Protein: CASSSRGSHTEAFF.

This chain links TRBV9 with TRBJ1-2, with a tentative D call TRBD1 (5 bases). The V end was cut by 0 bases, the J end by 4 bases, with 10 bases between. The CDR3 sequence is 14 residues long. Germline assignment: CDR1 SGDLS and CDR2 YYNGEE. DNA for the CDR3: TGTGCCAGCAGCGTAGGACAGCGAAGCTATGGCTACACCTTC. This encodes CASSVGQRSYGYTF.

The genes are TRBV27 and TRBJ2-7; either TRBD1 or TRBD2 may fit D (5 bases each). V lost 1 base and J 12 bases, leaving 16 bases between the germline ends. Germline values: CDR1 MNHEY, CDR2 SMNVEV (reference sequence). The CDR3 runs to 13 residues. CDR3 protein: CASSLLGVGPRYF. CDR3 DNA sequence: TGTGCCAGCAGTTTATTAGGGGTGGGACCTCGGTACTTC.

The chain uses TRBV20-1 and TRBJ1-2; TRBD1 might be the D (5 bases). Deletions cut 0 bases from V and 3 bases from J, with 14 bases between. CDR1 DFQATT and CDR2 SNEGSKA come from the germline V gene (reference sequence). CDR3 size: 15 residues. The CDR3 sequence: CSARDWAPGDYGYTF. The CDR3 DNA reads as TGCAGTGCTAGAGATTGGGCCCCGGGGGACTATGGCTACACCTTC.

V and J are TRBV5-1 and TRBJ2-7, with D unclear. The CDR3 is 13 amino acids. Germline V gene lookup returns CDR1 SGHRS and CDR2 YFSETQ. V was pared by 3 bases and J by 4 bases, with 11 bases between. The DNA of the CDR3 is TGCGCCAGCAGCTCCTTGATCCTGTACGAGCAGTACTTC. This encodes CASSSLILYEQYF.

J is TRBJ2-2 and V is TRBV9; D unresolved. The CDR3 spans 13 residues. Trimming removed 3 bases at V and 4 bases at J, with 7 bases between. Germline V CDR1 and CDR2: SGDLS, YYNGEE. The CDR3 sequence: CASSASSTGELFF. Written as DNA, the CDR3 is TGTGCCAGCAGCGCCTCGAGCACCGGGGAGCTGTTTTTT.

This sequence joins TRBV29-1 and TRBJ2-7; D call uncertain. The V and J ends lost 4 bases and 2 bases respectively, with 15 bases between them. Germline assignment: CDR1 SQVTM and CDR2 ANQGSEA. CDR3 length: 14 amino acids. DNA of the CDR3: TGCAGCGTTGGGGTGTGGCAGGCTACCTACGAGCAGTACTTC. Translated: CSVGVWQATYEQYF.

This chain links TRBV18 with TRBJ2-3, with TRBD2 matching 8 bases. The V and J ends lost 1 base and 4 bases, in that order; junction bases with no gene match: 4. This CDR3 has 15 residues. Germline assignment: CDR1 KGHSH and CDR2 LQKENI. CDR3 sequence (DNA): TGTGCCAGCTCACCACAAGCGGGACTAGCAGATACGCAGTATTTT. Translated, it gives CASSPQAGLADTQYF. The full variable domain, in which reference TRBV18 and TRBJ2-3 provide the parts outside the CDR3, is NAGVMQNPRHLVRRRGQEARLRCSPMKGHSHVYWYRQLPEEGLKFMVYLQKENIIDESGMPKERFSAEFPKEGPSILRIQQVVRGDSAAYFCASSPQAGLADTQYFGPGTRLTVL.

The CDR3 loop is CSASGQNGYTF. DNA for the CDR3: TGCAGTGCCTCGGGACAGAATGGCTACACCTTC. The rearrangement links TRBV20-1 to TRBJ1-2; 7 positions match TRBD1. Germline CDR1 and CDR2: DFQATT and SNEGSKA (reference sequence). The V and J ends lost 6 bases and 6 bases, in that order; junction bases with no gene match: 4. There are 11 residues in the CDR3.

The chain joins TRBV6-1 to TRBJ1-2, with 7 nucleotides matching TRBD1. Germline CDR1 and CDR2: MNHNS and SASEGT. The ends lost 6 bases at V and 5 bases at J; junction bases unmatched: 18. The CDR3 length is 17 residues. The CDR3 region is CASSPPLAGGSRYGYTF. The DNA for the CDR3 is TGTGCCAGCAGCCCTCCGTTGGCAGGGGGGTCTCGATATGGCTACACCTTC.

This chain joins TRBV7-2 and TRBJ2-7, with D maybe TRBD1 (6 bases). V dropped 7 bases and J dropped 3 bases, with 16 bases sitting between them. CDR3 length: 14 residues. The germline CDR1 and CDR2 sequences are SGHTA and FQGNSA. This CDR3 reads CASMVDRYGYEQYF. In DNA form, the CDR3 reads TGTGCCAGCATGGTTGACAGGTACGGCTACGAGCAGTACTTC.

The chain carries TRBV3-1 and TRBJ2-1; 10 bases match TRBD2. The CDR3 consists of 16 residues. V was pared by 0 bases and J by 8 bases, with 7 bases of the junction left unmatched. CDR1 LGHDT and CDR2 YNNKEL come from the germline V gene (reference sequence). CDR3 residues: CASSQDLTSGVYEQFF. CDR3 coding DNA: TGTGCCAGCAGCCAAGATTTAACTAGCGGGGTTTATGAGCAGTTCTTC.

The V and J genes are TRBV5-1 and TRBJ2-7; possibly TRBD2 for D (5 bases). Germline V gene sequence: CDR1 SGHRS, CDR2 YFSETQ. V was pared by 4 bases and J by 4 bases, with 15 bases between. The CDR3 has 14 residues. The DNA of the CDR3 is TGCGCCAGCAGCCCCCATTACCTAGCTTACGAGCAGTACTTC. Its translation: CASSPHYLAYEQYF.

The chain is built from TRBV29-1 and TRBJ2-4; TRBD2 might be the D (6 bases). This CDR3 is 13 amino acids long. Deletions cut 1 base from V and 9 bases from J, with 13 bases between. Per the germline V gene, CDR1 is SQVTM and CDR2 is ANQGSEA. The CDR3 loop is CSVEALMGGIQYF. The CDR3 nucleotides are TGCAGCGTTGAAGCCCTAATGGGGGGCATTCAGTACTTC.

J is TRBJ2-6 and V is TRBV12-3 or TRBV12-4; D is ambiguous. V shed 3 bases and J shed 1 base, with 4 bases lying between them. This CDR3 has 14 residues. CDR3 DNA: TGTGCCAGCAGTTTCCCATCTGGGGCCAACGTCCTGACTTTC. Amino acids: CASSFPSGANVLTF.

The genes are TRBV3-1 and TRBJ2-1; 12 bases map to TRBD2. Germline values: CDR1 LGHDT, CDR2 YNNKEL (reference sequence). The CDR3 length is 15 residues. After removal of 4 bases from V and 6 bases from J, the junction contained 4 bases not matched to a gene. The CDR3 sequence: CASSPTSGGFNEQFF. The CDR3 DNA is TGTGCCAGCAGCCCTACTAGCGGGGGGTTCAATGAGCAGTTCTTC.

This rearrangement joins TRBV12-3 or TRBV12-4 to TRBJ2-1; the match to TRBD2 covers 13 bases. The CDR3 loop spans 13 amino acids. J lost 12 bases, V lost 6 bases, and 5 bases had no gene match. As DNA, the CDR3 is TGTGCCAGCAGGGGACTAGCGGGGTACGGGCAGTTCTTC. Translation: CASRGLAGYGQFF.

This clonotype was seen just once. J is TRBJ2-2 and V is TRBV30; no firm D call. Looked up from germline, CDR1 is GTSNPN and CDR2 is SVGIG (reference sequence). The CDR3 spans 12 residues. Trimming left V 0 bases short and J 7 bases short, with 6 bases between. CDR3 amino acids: CAWSVRRGELFF. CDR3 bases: TGTGCCTGGAGTGTACGACGCGGGGAGCTGTTTTTT.